These 6 T cell receptor beta chains were all obtained from the same sample, sequenced in a study of T cells after yellow fever vaccination. TCRdb reprocessed the 5' RACE reads via MiXCR and lists one record per CDR3 protein. In the table there are around 53,000 distinct CDR3 sequences, less than 8.5% of which are singletons. The sample in question was CD8+ T cells not binding an NS4B(214-222) dextramer, sorted from PBMCs, obtained more than 35 days after the first yellow fever vaccination. Source of these receptors: a man aged 18-30 years who received the YFV17D yellow fever vaccine.

This clonotype showed up just a few times. The V and J genes are TRBV12-3 or TRBV12-4 and TRBJ2-2; D is unresolved. V lost 6 bases and J lost 6, with 8 bases in between. CDR3 length: 12 amino acids. The DNA for the CDR3 is TGTGCCAGCAGAGTTAAGGCCGGGGAGCTGTTTTTT. This gives the protein CASRVKAGELFF.

The chain joins TRBV10-3 to TRBJ2-3; 8 bases align to TRBD2. With 4 bases clipped from V and 3 bases from J, the junction kept 9 bases outside the gene matches. The CDR3 consists of 16 residues. Germline-derived CDR1 and CDR2 are ENHRY and SYGVKD. CDR3 nucleotide sequence: TGTGCCATCAGTGGGAGTACTAGCGGTTATACAGATACGCAGTATTTT. Its protein is CAISGSTSGYTDTQYF.

V usage is TRBV5-6 and J usage is TRBJ2-7; D not certain. Trimming took off 1 base at V and 4 bases at J, with 21 bases between the two ends. The germline CDR1 and CDR2 sequences are SGHDT and YYEEEE. This CDR3 region has 17 residues. The CDR3 DNA follows: TGTGCCAGCAGCTTGCTGTCGTCGCGCAAACTATATTACGAGCAGTACTTC. It codes for CASSLLSSRKLYYEQYF.

There are many counts of this clonotype. This chain uses TRBV12-3 or TRBV12-4 with TRBJ2-3; 9 positions agree with TRBD1. The J segment lost 2 bases and the V segment lost 8 bases, leaving 8 bases of the junction unmatched. CDR3 length equals 15 residues. CDR3 amino acids: CASLHRDRDTDTQYF. The CDR3 DNA sequence: TGTGCCAGCTTACACCGGGACAGGGACACAGATACGCAGTATTTT.

This clonotype showed up just a few times. The chain is built from TRBV13 and TRBJ2-4, with 9 positions matching TRBD1. The CDR3 runs 15 residues. Germline CDR1 reads PRHDT; CDR2 reads FYEKMQ (reference sequence). J was trimmed by 6 bases and V by 5 bases; bases with no gene match: 8. The CDR3 reads CASSAGTGRGNIQYF. In DNA, the CDR3 is TGTGCCAGCAGCGCTGGGACAGGGAGGGGAAACATTCAGTACTTC. The complete variable domain, with remaining parts taken from reference TRBV13 and TRBJ2-4, reads AAGVIQSPRHLIKEKRETATLKCYPIPRHDTVYWYQQGPGQDPQFLISFYEKMQSDKGSIPDRFSAQQFSDYHSELNMSSLELGDSALYFCASSAGTGRGNIQYFGAGTRLSVL.

This clonotype occurred a few times. This chain connects TRBV13 to TRBJ1-5; 9 nucleotides line up with TRBD1. This CDR3 is built from 16 residues. Germline CDR1 and CDR2: PRHDT and FYEKMQ (reference sequence). The junction had 8 bases not matched to a gene; V was cut back by 4 bases and J by 4 bases. CDR3 loop: CASSSGQGSFNQPQHF. The CDR3 coding sequence is TGTGCCAGCAGCTCGGGACAGGGAAGTTTTAATCAGCCCCAGCATTTT.